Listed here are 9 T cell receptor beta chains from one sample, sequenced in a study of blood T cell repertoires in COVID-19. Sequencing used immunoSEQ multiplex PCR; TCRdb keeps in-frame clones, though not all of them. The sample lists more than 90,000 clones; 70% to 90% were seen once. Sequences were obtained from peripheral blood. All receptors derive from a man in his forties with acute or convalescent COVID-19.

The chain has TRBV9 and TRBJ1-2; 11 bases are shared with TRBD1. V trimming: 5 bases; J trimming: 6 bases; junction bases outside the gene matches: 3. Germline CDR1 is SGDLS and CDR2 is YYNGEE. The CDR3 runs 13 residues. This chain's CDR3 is CASRGQGDHGYTF. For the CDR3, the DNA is TGTGCCAGCAGGGGACAGGGGGACCATGGCTACACCTTC.

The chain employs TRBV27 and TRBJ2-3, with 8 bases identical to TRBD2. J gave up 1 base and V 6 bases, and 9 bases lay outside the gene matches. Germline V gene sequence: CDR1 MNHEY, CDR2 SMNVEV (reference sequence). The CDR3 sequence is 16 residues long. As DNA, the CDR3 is TGTGCCAGCAGCTACACTTTTAGCGGGGGCACAGATACGCAGTATTTT. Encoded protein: CASSYTFSGGTDTQYF.

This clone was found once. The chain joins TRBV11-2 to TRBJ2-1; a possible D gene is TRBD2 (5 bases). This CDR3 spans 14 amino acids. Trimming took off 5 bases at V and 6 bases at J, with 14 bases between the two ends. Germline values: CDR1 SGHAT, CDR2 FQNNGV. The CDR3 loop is CASSPPRRGNEQFF. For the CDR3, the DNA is TGTGCCAGCAGCCCCCCCCGACGGGGCAATGAGCAGTTCTTC.

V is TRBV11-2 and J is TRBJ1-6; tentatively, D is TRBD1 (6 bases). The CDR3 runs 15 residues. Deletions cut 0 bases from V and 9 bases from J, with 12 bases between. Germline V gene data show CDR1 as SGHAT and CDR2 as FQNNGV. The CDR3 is CASSLEQGPGSPLHF. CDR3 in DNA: TGTGCCAGCAGCTTAGAGCAGGGGCCGGGTTCACCCCTCCACTTT.

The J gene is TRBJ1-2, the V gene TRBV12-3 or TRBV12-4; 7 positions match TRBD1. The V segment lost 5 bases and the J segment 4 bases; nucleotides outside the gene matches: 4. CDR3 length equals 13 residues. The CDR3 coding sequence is TGTGCCAGCAGTGGGACAGAGTCCTATGGCTACACCTTC. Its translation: CASSGTESYGYTF.

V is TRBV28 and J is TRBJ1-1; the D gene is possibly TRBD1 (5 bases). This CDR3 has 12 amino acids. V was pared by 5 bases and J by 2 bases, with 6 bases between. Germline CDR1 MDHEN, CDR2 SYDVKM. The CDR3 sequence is CASSDSNTEAFF. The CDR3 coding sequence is TGTGCCAGCAGTGACAGTAACACTGAAGCTTTCTTT.

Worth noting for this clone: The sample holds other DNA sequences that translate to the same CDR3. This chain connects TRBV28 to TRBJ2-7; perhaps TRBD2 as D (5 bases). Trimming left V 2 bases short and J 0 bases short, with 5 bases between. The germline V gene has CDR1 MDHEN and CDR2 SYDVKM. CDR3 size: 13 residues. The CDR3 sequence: CASSLGSSYEQYF. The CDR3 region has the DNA TGTGCCAGCAGTTTAGGGAGCTCCTACGAGCAGTACTTC.

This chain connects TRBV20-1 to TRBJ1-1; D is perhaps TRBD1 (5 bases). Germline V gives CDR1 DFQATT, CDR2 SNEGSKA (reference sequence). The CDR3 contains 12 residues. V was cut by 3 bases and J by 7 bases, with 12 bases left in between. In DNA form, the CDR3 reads TGCAGTGCTAGTAGTGGAGGGGTTGAAGCTTTCTTT. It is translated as CSASSGGVEAFF.

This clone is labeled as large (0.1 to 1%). The CDR3 sequence is CASSSRRAGSYNEQFF. CDR3 coding DNA: TGTGCCAGCAGCTCTAGGCGGGCGGGCTCCTACAATGAGCAGTTCTTC. The genes are TRBV11-3 and TRBJ2-1; D is perhaps TRBD2 (5 bases). There are 16 residues in the CDR3. In germline, CDR1 is SGHNT, CDR2 YENEEA. The ends were cut back, 4 bases at V and 0 bases at J, with 13 bases in the middle.